This TCR beta chain emerged from a study of T cells after yellow fever vaccination. Findings of the study overall: The bulk population could contribute abundant contaminating clonotypes to FACS-sorted repertoires. Though weaker, the secondary response peaked faster, on day 5 versus 15. Only a small proportion of the clonotypes turned up in both the CD4 and the CD8 compartments, likely arising from convergent recombination.

TCRdb used MiXCR to reprocess the 5' RACE reads, holding one entry per CDR3 protein. Of 250,000 or so distinct CDR3 sequences detected, less than 7.5% appear once; the ten largest clones hold more than 0.85%. Germline V lookup: CDR1 MDHEN, CDR2 SYDVKM. The CDR3 totals 15 residues. V trimming: 5 bases; J trimming: 5 bases; junction bases outside the gene matches: 8. In its sample, this clonotype was seen many times. Its antigen is currently unknown. This material consisted of CD4+ T cells sorted from PBMCs, taken on the day of the yellow fever booster vaccination. This clonotype was sampled from a man younger than 40 who received the YFV17D yellow fever vaccine. The chain combines TRBV28 with TRBJ2-7, with TRBD2 matching 11 bases. CDR3 protein: CASSPHTSGSDEQYF. The CDR3 region has the DNA TGTGCCAGCAGTCCTCACACTAGCGGGAGCGACGAGCAGTACTTC.